This TCR beta chain was sequenced in a study of regulatory T cells in long-lasting Graves disease. The CDR3 spans 18 residues. The time point is: newly diagnosed GD, antithyroid drugs for less than 3 months. TCR sequences were obtained from RNA taken from PBMCs. A volume of 7 to 9.5 milliliters of peripheral blood was collected in EDTA tubes. iRepertoire HTBI primers and Arm-PCR of CDR3 regions built TCR beta libraries. TCRdb reanalysed the multiplex PCR reads using MiXCR and keeps one entry per CDR3 protein. The data contain 450,000 to 600,000 distinct CDR3 sequences, roughly 14% of them singletons. There are many counts of this clonotype. The junction differs from germline at one of its ends, possibly a read error. Another study also made use of these data, one on T cells in Graves' hyperthyroidism and ophthalmopathy.

The rearrangement uses TRBV12-3 or TRBV12-4 and TRBJ2-1; 11 bases align to TRBD2. This specimen consisted of peripheral blood mononuclear cells (PBMCs), obtained at new diagnosis, from a patient treated with antithyroid drugs. This TCR derives from a man younger than 40 with Graves disease. This chain's CDR3 is CASRLAPLSGRAGDEQFF. The CDR3 nucleotides are TGTGCCAGCAGATTAGCTCCCCTTAGCGGGAGGGCCGGGGATGAGCAGTTCTTC.